This T cell receptor (beta chain) was sequenced for a study of T cell changes during pregnancy in multiple sclerosis (dated by TCRdb to about 2019). Study-level background: Changes in the T cell repertoire over the course of pregnancy were examined in this study in women with multiple sclerosis.

The library was obtained by the immunoSEQ multiplex PCR assay. In TCRdb, the immuneACCESS table is reduced to in-frame sequences with V and J assigned. These tables do not hold every clone; where another copy was compared, an unresolved V gene accounts for under half, and the others remain unexplained. Present in this sample are 64,000 or so clones, 92% of which were seen just once. The biggest ten clones account for less than 2.5% of the sample. On this clone: Its specific antigen is unknown. No base quality values were provided; no much bigger clone lies one nucleotide off.

The V end loses 1 base and the J end loses 4 bases, and a stretch of 17 bases separates them. From a lookup of the germline V gene (reference sequence), CDR1 and CDR2 are MNHEY and SMNVEV. The CDR3 runs 18 amino acids, cysteine and phenylalanine included. The sequence is cut down to CDR3 DNA, 54 bases in frame from base 1. The sequence joins TRBV27 to TRBJ2-6; 5 matching bases give a weak D call of TRBD2. Specimen: peripheral blood, collected in the first trimester of pregnancy. The origin of this receptor is a female donor with multiple sclerosis, enrolled in a pregnancy study. CDR3 loop: CASSLYFASGSGANVLTF. Read as DNA, the sequence is TGTGCCAGCAGTTTATATTTTGCTTCGGGGTCGGGGGCCAACGTCCTGACTTTC.